This T cell receptor beta chain was obtained from a study of control samples from healthy donors and cancer patients. Between the trimmed V and J ends, which lost 10 bases and 8 bases, there was a span of 23 bases. The CDR3 is made up of 14 amino acids. The germline V gene encodes CDR1 MNHEY and CDR2 SVGAGI. TCRdb's copy holds only in-frame clones and misses some; the assay was immunoSEQ multiplex PCR. Found here are about 190,000 clones; the top ten clones hold 2.2%. The clonotype comes from a woman aged 30 to 39 in good health. The genes are TRBV6-5 and TRBJ1-2, with D maybe TRBD1 (5 bases). The sample was blood. The CDR3 region is CATRPAPVTEGYTF. For the CDR3, the DNA is TGTGCCACCAGACCGGCCCCAGTGACAGAAGGCTACACCTTC.